This T cell receptor beta chain was identified in a study of blood T cell repertoires in COVID-19. Looking at the study overall: Researchers got acute and convalescent COVID-19 samples from the United States, Italy and Spain. Sources were T cells, B-cell-depleted T cells, or PBMCs; the material itself was cDNA or gDNA.

Original methodology: Using reference gene primer amplification, nucleated cell counts were estimated. Clones were sequenced by immunoSEQ multiplex PCR, and TCRdb holds only the in-frame ones, with some missing. V and J calls and clone size are as listed in that table; D and trimming were resolved from the DNA. The table has 170,000 or so clones, about 86% seen once. V was trimmed by 7 bases and J by 5 bases, leaving 14 bases between them. The germline CDR1 and CDR2 sequences are MGHDK and SYGVNS. The CDR3 length is 13 residues. The source is a man between 45 and 60 years old with active or convalescent COVID-19. V is TRBV25-1 and J is TRBJ1-2; D is undetermined. Sample: peripheral blood. This chain's CDR3 is CASTPRGGYGYTF. The CDR3 DNA follows: TGTGCCAGCACTCCCCGGGGAGGATATGGCTACACCTTC.